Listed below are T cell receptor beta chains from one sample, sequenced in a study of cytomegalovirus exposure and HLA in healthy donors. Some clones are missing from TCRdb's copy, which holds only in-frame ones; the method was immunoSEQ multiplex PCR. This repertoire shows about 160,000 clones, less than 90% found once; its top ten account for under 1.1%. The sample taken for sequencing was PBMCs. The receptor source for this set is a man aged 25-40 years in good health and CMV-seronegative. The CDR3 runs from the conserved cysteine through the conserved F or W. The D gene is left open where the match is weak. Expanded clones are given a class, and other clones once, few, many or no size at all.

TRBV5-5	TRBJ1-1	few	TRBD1	CASSFTGGGETEAFF	TGTGCCAGCAGCTTTACAGGGGGCGGAGAAACTGAAGCTTTCTTT
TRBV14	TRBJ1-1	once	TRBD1	CASSQGIGQGFFTEAFF	TGTGCCAGCAGCCAAGGGATAGGACAGGGGTTTTTCACTGAAGCTTTCTTT
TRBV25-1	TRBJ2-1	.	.	CASSELYRGGDEQFF	TGTGCCAGCAGTGAATTGTACAGGGGGGGCGATGAGCAGTTCTTC
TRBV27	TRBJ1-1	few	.	CASSRAGMNTEAFF	TGTGCCAGCAGTCGAGCAGGTATGAACACTGAAGCTTTCTTT
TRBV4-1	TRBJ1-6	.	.	CASSPQGVSPLHF	TGCGCCAGCAGCCCACAAGGGGTATCACCCCTCCACTTT
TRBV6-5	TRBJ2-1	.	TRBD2	CASSPRLASNEQFF	TGTGCCAGCAGTCCCAGACTAGCTAGCAATGAGCAGTTCTTC
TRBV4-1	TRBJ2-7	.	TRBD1	CASSRKGQGGGDEQYF	TGCGCCAGCAGCCGGAAGGGACAGGGGGGAGGAGACGAGCAGTACTTC
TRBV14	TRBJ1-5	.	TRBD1	CASSKPTGTGDSYSNQPQHF	TGTGCCAGCAGCAAACCGACCGGGACAGGGGATTCTTATAGCAATCAGCCCCAGCATTTT
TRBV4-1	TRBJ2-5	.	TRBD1	CASSPGTGQETQYF	TGCGCCAGCAGCCCAGGGACAGGGCAAGAGACCCAGTACTTC
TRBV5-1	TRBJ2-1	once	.	CASSLVGGSYNEQFF	TGCGCCAGCAGCTTGGTGGGGGGTTCCTACAATGAGCAGTTCTTC
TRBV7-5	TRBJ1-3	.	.	CVRSIRDLGNTIYF	TGTGTCAGAAGCATCCGGGACTTAGGGAACACCATATATTTT
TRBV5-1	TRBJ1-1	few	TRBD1	CASSFGDRGKTEAFF	TGCGCCAGCAGCTTCGGGGACAGGGGTAAAACTGAAGCTTTCTTT
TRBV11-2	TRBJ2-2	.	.	CASSLAGGTVTGELFF	TGTGCCAGCAGCTTAGCTGGCGGGACAGTCACCGGGGAGCTGTTTTTT
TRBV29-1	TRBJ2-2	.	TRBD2	CSVKLAGPGELFF	TGCAGCGTTAAACTAGCGGGACCCGGGGAGCTGTTTTTT
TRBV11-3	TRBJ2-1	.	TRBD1	CASTSPGQGYNEQFF	TGTGCCAGCACCTCGCCGGGACAGGGGTACAATGAGCAGTTCTTC
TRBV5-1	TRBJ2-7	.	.	CASSLGQTISYEQYF	TGCGCCAGCAGCTTGGGACAGACCATCTCCTACGAGCAGTACTTC
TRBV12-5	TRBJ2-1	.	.	CASGLGRANEQFF	TGTGCTAGTGGTTTGGGCAGGGCCAATGAGCAGTTCTTC
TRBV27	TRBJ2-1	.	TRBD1	CASSLDRGGNEQFF	TGTGCCAGCAGTTTGGACAGGGGTGGCAATGAGCAGTTCTTC
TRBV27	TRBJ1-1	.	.	CASKREGTEAFF	TGTGCCAGCAAAAGAGAGGGCACTGAAGCTTTCTTT
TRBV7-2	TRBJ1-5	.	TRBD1	CASSQWTGNQPQHF	TGTGCCAGCAGCCAATGGACAGGGAATCAGCCCCAGCATTTT
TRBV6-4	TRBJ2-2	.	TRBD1	CASSGQGMDTGELFF	TGTGCCAGCAGTGGACAGGGGATGGACACCGGGGAGCTGTTTTTT
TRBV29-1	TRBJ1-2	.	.	CSLQLSDRANGYTF	TGCAGCCTCCAGCTTTCTGACAGAGCCAATGGCTACACCTTC
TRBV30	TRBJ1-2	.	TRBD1	CAWSVDRVGGYTF	TGTGCCTGGAGTGTAGACAGGGTGGGGGGCTACACCTTC
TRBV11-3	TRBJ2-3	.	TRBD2	CASSSWTSGRTDTQYF	TGTGCCAGCAGCTCCTGGACTAGCGGGCGCACAGATACGCAGTATTTT
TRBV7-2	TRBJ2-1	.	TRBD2	CASSLEGGGRYEQFF	TGTGCCAGCAGCTTAGAAGGCGGGGGGAGGTATGAGCAGTTCTTC
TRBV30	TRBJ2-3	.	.	CAWSGGDTQYF	TGTGCCTGGAGCGGAGGGGATACGCAGTATTTT
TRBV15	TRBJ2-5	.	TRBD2	CATSFPGGRQETQYF	TGTGCCACCAGCTTCCCGGGAGGGAGACAAGAGACCCAGTACTTC
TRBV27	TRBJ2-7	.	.	CASSPSPSYEQYF	TGTGCCAGCAGTCCATCACCCTCCTACGAGCAGTACTTC
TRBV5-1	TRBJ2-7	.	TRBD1	CASSLRTGEYEQYF	TGCGCCAGCAGCTTACGGACAGGGGAATACGAGCAGTACTTC
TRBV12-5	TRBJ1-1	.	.	CASGLKGSSEEAFF	TGTGCTAGTGGTTTGAAGGGGTCCTCCGAGGAAGCTTTCTTT
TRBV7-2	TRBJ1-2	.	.	CASSLPGLGYTF	TGTGCCAGCAGCTTACCAGGGCTTGGCTACACCTTC
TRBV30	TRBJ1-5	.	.	CAWSFPRTVSNQPQHF	TGTGCCTGGAGTTTCCCGCGGACAGTTAGCAATCAGCCCCAGCATTTT
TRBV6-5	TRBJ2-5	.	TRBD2	CASSYLAGEVETQYF	TGTGCCAGCAGTTACCTAGCGGGAGAGGTGGAGACCCAGTACTTC
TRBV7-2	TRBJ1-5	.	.	CASSRQQGSNQPQHF	TGTGCCAGCAGCCGCCAACAGGGAAGCAATCAGCCCCAGCATTTT
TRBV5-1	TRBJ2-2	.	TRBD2	CASSLLAGGTTGELFF	TGCGCCAGCAGCTTACTCGCGGGGGGGACCACCGGGGAGCTGTTTTTT
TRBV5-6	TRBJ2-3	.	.	CASRSGRQGSLLSTDTQYF	TGTGCCAGCAGGTCCGGGCGTCAGGGGTCGCTACTATCCACAGATACGCAGTATTTT
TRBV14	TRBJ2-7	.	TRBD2	CASSPLAGSREQYF	TGTGCCAGCAGCCCCCTAGCGGGATCCCGCGAGCAGTACTTC
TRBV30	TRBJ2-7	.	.	CAWRRGGLAYEQYF	TGTGCCTGGAGAAGGGGGGGGCTTGCCTACGAGCAGTACTTC
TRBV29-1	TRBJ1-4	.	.	CSVAQGKEKLFF	TGCAGCGTTGCACAGGGAAAAGAAAAACTGTTTTTT
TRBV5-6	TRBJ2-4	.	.	CASSLAGVQNIQYF	TGTGCCAGCAGCTTGGCCGGGGTCCAAAACATTCAGTACTTC
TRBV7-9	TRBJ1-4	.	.	CASRQAATNEKLFF	TGTGCCAGCAGACAGGCTGCAACTAATGAAAAACTGTTTTTT
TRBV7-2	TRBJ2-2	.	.	CASSLYPQYTGELFF	TGTGCCAGCAGCTTATACCCACAATACACCGGGGAGCTGTTTTTT
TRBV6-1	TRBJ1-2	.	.	CASSFPTVYYGYTF	TGTGCCAGCAGTTTTCCTACAGTTTACTATGGCTACACCTTC
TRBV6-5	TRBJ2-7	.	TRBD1	CASSLVPTGGYEQYF	TGTGCCAGCAGTTTGGTTCCGACAGGGGGTTACGAGCAGTACTTC
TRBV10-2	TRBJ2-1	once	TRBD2	CASSESVRTRGMDEQFF	TGCGCCAGCAGTGAGTCAGTCCGGACTAGAGGGATGGATGAGCAGTTCTTC
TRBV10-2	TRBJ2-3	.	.	CASSENSHPSTQYF	TGCGCCAGCAGTGAGAACAGTCACCCTTCCACGCAGTATTTT
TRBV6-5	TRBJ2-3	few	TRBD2	CATTSGLRDTQYF	TGTGCCACCACTAGCGGCCTCAGGGATACGCAGTATTTT
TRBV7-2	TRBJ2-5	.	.	CASSLNTVPTQYF	TGTGCCAGCAGCTTGAATACAGTACCGACCCAGTACTTC
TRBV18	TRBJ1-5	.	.	CASSPGLSSNQPQHF	TGTGCCAGCTCACCGGGACTATCGAGCAATCAGCCCCAGCATTTT
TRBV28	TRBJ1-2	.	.	CAIRKTGLYGYTF	TGTGCCATCCGCAAAACAGGGCTCTATGGCTACACCTTC
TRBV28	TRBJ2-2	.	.	CASSPRPLSGELFF	TGTGCCAGCAGTCCGCGTCCCTTATCGGGGGAGCTGTTTTTT
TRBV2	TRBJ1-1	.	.	CASTSGWTEAFF	TGTGCCAGCACTTCAGGGTGGACTGAAGCTTTCTTT
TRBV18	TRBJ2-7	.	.	CASSPGRYEQYF	TGTGCCAGCTCACCGGGGCGTTACGAGCAGTACTTC